Following are 23 T cell receptor beta chains from one sample sequenced in a study of T-cell memory formation after mild COVID-19. Via MiXCR, TCRdb re-called the 5' RACE reads, giving one row per CDR3 protein. Here the sample spans 100,000 or so distinct CDR3 sequences, 11% being singletons. Sequencing input: PBMCs or a T cell subset sorted from them (not recorded which). Receptors originate from a man aged 18 to 29 who had mild COVID-19 (a few samples of this study predate the infection). Cell type and time point are not known.

This clonotype turned up a few times. This chain uses TRBV6-6 with TRBJ2-2, with D perhaps TRBD2 (7 bases). CDR1 is MNHNY and CDR2 is SVGAGI in the germline V gene (reference sequence). The CDR3 totals 16 residues. Trimming removed 0 bases from V and 6 bases from J, with 14 bases in between. CDR3 in amino acids: CASSYSMGGPSGELFF. The CDR3, as DNA: TGTGCCAGCAGTTACTCGATGGGGGGGCCTTCCGGGGAGCTGTTTTTT.

The rearrangement joins TRBV29-1 to TRBJ1-2; the D is unclear. Trimming cost V 0 bases and J 2 bases, with 16 bases left between them. The CDR3 contains 16 residues. CDR1 is SQVTM, CDR2 ANQGSEA, per germline. In nucleotides, the CDR3 is TGCAGCGTTGAAGACTGGAACACAACTTGGAACTATGGCTACACCTTC. The encoded protein is CSVEDWNTTWNYGYTF.

The chain couples TRBV4-1 to TRBJ2-5; D not certain. Germline lookup yields CDR1 MGHRA and CDR2 YSYEKL. The CDR3 consists of 12 residues. V was shortened by 0 bases and J by 6 bases, with 5 bases between the two germline ends. The CDR3 region has the DNA TGCGCCAGCAGCCAAGATCTAAAGACCCAGTACTTC. This encodes CASSQDLKTQYF.

This clonotype was seen more than once but under ten times. V usage is TRBV6-6 and J usage is TRBJ1-3; 12 bases line up with TRBD1. V lost 0 bases, J lost 4 bases, and 7 bases stayed unmatched. Germline V gene data show CDR1 as MNHNY and CDR2 as SVGAGI (reference sequence). The CDR3 totals 18 residues. The CDR3 DNA sequence: TGTGCCAGCAGTTACTCTCTGGGACAGGGGGCGCAGGGAAACACCATATATTTT. Its protein is CASSYSLGQGAQGNTIYF.

This clonotype turned up a few times. The chain uses TRBV6-5 and TRBJ2-3; 10 bases line up with TRBD2. Germline V gives CDR1 MNHEY, CDR2 SVGAGI. The trim removed 6 bases at V and 1 base at J, leaving 4 bases unmatched. The CDR3 sequence is 15 residues long. For the CDR3, the DNA is TGTGCCAGCAGCTCCGGGACTAGCGGCACAGATACGCAGTATTTT. It yields the protein CASSSGTSGTDTQYF.

There are a few counts of this clonotype. CDR3 DNA: TGTGCCAGCCACACGGGGACGGCGGATGGCTACACCTTC. As protein: CASHTGTADGYTF. The chain uses TRBV6-5 and TRBJ1-2; D is perhaps TRBD1 (5 bases). Germline assignment: CDR1 MNHEY and CDR2 SVGAGI. The CDR3 extends over 13 amino acids. The V end lost 8 bases, the J end lost 6 bases, and 16 bases lay between the germline ends.

This clonotype occurred a few times. The genes are TRBV7-8 and TRBJ1-1; weak D call: TRBD1 (6 bases). Per the germline V gene, CDR1 is SGHVS and CDR2 is FQNEAQ. Between the trimmed V and J ends, which lost 0 bases and 4 bases, there was a span of 9 bases. This CDR3 is 14 amino acids long. The CDR3 spells CASSLAGGLTEAFF. Written as DNA, the CDR3 is TGTGCCAGCAGCTTAGCGGGGGGCCTCACTGAAGCTTTCTTT.

The chain has TRBV7-6 and TRBJ2-2; D is unclear. The V and J ends lost 1 base and 4 bases respectively, with 10 bases between them. The CDR3 is 15 residues long. Per the germline V gene, CDR1 is SGHVS and CDR2 is FNYEAQ. The CDR3 DNA reads TGTGCCAGCAGCTTAGTACTACTGCCCACCGGGGAGCTGTTTTTT. It specifies CASSLVLLPTGELFF.

This chain uses TRBV7-3 with TRBJ2-5; D is unresolved. V was shortened by 0 bases and J by 3 bases, with 8 bases between the two germline ends. Germline assignment: CDR1 SGHTA and CDR2 FQGTGA. This CDR3 comprises 14 residues. DNA for the CDR3: TGTGCCAGCAGCTTAACGGCAGAGAAAGAGACCCAGTACTTC. Translation gives CASSLTAEKETQYF.

V and J are TRBV6-2 or TRBV6-3 and TRBJ2-7; tentative D call: TRBD2 (5 bases). The CDR3 is 13 amino acids. Germline loops: CDR1 MNHEY, CDR2 SVGEGT. The V end was cut by 8 bases, the J end by 0 bases, with 11 bases between. The CDR3 nucleotides read TGTGCCAGCGGAGGCGTAGACTCCTACGAGCAGTACTTC. Protein: CASGGVDSYEQYF.

Only a few counts were recorded for this clonotype. The chain uses TRBV20-1 and TRBJ2-2; 8 bases agree with TRBD1. With V trimmed by 5 bases and J by 0 bases, 8 bases remained unmatched. From germline, CDR1 is DFQATT and CDR2 SNEGSKA (reference sequence). The CDR3 totals 16 residues. CDR3 loop: CSAALGQGTNTGELFF. Written as DNA, the CDR3 is TGCAGTGCTGCCCTTGGACAGGGAACGAACACCGGGGAGCTGTTTTTT.

Ten or more counts support this clonotype. The chain is built from TRBV7-9 and TRBJ2-2; D possibly corresponds to TRBD1 (6 bases). The V and J ends lost 5 bases and 1 base respectively, with 8 bases between them. From germline, CDR1 is SEHNR and CDR2 FQNEAQ (reference sequence). The CDR3 length is 14 residues. The CDR3 DNA is TGTGCCAGCAGCCGGGGACAGAACACCGGGGAGCTGTTTTTT. Residues: CASSRGQNTGELFF.

This chain links TRBV20-1 with TRBJ2-7, with a weak D call TRBD1 (6 bases). The V end lost 0 bases, the J end lost 5 bases, and 11 bases lay between the germline ends. CDR1 is DFQATT and CDR2 is SNEGSKA in the germline V gene (reference sequence). The CDR3 spans 13 residues. CDR3 DNA: TGCAGTGCTAGAGACGGACAGTGGAACGAGCAGTACGTC. Protein sequence: CSARDGQWNEQYV.

This clonotype showed up many times. The chain uses TRBV27 and TRBJ2-3; unclear D gene. The V end was cut by 6 bases, the J end by 1 base, with 8 bases between. This CDR3 has 13 amino acids. Germline V gene lookup returns CDR1 MNHEY and CDR2 SMNVEV (reference sequence). DNA for the CDR3: TGTGCCAGCAGCCCCGCGGGCACAGATACGCAGTATTTT. Translating it yields CASSPAGTDTQYF.

The J gene is TRBJ2-7, the V gene TRBV5-1; 11 bases are shared with TRBD2. The CDR3 length is 16 residues. Trimming cost V 3 bases and J 4 bases; bases outside gene matches: 9. CDR1 is SGHRS, CDR2 YFSETQ, per germline. CDR3 residues: CASSWLLAGDMYEQYF. The CDR3 nucleotides are TGCGCCAGCAGCTGGCTACTAGCGGGGGATATGTACGAGCAGTACTTC.

The rearrangement uses TRBV6-5 and TRBJ1-5; no reliable D call. Per the germline V gene, CDR1 is MNHEY and CDR2 is SVGAGI. This CDR3 contains 15 residues. The germline V and J ends were trimmed by 2 bases and 0 bases, with 8 bases remaining between them. CDR3 in amino acids: CASSYAGDSNQPQHF. CDR3 coding DNA: TGTGCCAGCAGTTACGCAGGAGATAGCAATCAGCCCCAGCATTTT.

This clonotype has a handful of counts. The V and J genes are TRBV5-1 and TRBJ2-1; 8 bases are shared with TRBD2. Trimming took 4 bases from V and 3 from J; bases not matched to a gene: 9. This CDR3 has 16 amino acids. Germline-derived CDR1 and CDR2 are SGHRS and YFSETQ. Here the CDR3 reads CASSPAAAGDYNEQFF. CDR3 bases: TGCGCCAGCAGCCCGGCCGCAGCGGGGGACTACAATGAGCAGTTCTTC.

The J gene is TRBJ1-1, the V gene TRBV4-3; D not resolved. The CDR3 runs 14 residues. V lost 1 base and J 10 bases, leaving 16 bases between the germline ends. Looked up from germline, CDR1 is LGHNA and CDR2 is YSLEER. The DNA for the CDR3 is TGCGCCAGCAGCCAAGGCGGGGAGGGAAGAGGAGCTTTCTTT. Amino acid sequence: CASSQGGEGRGAFF.

V gene TRBV4-3 combines with J gene TRBJ1-6; 7 bases are a match to TRBD1. V lost 3 bases and J lost 0; bases outside the gene matches: 5. Germline V gives CDR1 LGHNA, CDR2 YSLEER. The CDR3 spans 17 residues. The CDR3 region is CASSHTNRGSYNSPLHF. CDR3 in DNA: TGCGCCAGCAGCCATACAAACAGGGGCTCCTATAATTCACCCCTCCACTTT.

This clonotype was seen only a few times. The chain joins TRBV5-1 to TRBJ2-2; TRBD2 might be the D (5 bases). The V gene lost 2 bases and the J gene lost 2 bases, with 10 bases spanning the gap. CDR3 length: 15 amino acids. Germline V lookup: CDR1 SGHRS, CDR2 YFSETQ. The CDR3 coding sequence is TGCGCCAGCAGCTTCCGGCTAGCCAACACCGGGGAGCTGTTTTTT. It is translated as CASSFRLANTGELFF.

The chain joins TRBV4-1 to TRBJ2-2; 7 bases are shared with TRBD2. CDR3 length: 19 residues. Looked up from germline, CDR1 is MGHRA and CDR2 is YSYEKL. Trimming at V came to 4 bases and at J to 0 bases, leaving 14 bases not matched to a gene. The CDR3 sequence: CASSRDQDLAVANTGELFF. CDR3 bases: TGCGCCAGCAGCCGAGACCAGGATCTAGCGGTGGCGAACACCGGGGAGCTGTTTTTT.

The rearrangement links TRBV5-6 to TRBJ2-7; possible D gene TRBD1, 5 bases. V was clipped by 3 bases and J by 3 bases, with 19 bases between them. The CDR3 is 16 residues long. The V gene's germline CDR1 is SGHDT and CDR2 YYEEEE. In DNA, the CDR3 is TGTGCCAGCAGCTCCCGTTCGTCGGACACTTTCTACGAGCAGTACGTC. It is translated as CASSSRSSDTFYEQYV.

The J gene is TRBJ2-1, the V gene TRBV4-1; D not resolved. The CDR3 runs to 12 residues. From germline, CDR1 is MGHRA and CDR2 YSYEKL. The V end was cut by 3 bases, the J end by 6 bases, with 6 bases between. CDR3 sequence reads: CASSQTFNEQFF. CDR3 nucleotide sequence: TGCGCCAGCAGCCAGACCTTCAATGAGCAGTTCTTC.